The clone carrying this TCR beta chain was found a few times. Germline-derived CDR1 and CDR2 are KGHSH and LQKENI. The J segment lost 2 bases and the V segment lost 3 bases, leaving 8 bases of the junction unmatched. The CDR3 length is 16 residues. This record comes from a study of T-cell reconstitution after alpha-beta-depleted transplantation in children. Library preparation (for TCRbeta) was performed with unique molecular identifiers. A single record per CDR3 protein comes from TCRdb applying MiXCR to the PCR reads. The data contain about 610,000 distinct CDR3 sequences, 10% to 13% of them singletons.

This chain links TRBV18 with TRBJ2-3, with TRBD2 matching over 7 bases. The sample here was PBMCs from the stem cell graft donor, taken from the stem cell graft. This receptor was identified in a human donor who donated a stem cell graft to a child with acute myeloid leukemia. The CDR3 reads CASSPGAGANTDTQYF. CDR3 DNA: TGTGCCAGCTCACCGGGTGCGGGAGCCAACACAGATACGCAGTATTTT.